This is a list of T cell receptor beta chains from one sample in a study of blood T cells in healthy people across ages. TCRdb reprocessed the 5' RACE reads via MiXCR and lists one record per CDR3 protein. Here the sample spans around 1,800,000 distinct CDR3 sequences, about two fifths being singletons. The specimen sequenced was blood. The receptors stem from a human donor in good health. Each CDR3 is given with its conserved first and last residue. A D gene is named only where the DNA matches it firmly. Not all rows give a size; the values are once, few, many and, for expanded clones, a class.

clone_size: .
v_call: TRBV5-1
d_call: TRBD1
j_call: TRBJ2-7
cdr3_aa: CASSLGGVTEQYF
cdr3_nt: TGCGCCAGCAGCTTAGGGGGCGTGACTGAGCAGTACTTC

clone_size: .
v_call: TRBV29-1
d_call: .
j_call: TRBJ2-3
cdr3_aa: CSVVQPPSTDTQYF
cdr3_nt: TGCAGCGTTGTACAGCCTCCTAGCACAGATACGCAGTATTTT

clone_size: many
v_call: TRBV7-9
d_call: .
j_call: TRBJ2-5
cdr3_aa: CASSPLRGTQETQYF
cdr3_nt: TGTGCCAGCAGCCCTTTACGGGGGACTCAAGAGACCCAGTACTTC

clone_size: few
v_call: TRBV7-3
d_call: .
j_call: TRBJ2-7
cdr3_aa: CASSLGGGGGYEQYF
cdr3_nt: TGTGCCAGCAGCTTAGGAGGGGGCGGAGGATACGAGCAGTACTTC

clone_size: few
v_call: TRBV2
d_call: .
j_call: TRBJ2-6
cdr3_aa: CASSEPLGSGANVLTF
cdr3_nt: TGTGCCAGCAGTGAGCCGCTGGGATCTGGGGCCAACGTCCTGACTTTC

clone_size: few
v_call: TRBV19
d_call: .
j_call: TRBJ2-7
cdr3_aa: CASSITYGGVNEQYF
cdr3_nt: TGTGCCAGTAGTATTACTTACGGGGGAGTCAACGAGCAGTACTTC

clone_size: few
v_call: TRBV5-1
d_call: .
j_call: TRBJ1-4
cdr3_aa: CASRSPFGEKLFF
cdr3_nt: TGCGCCAGCCGGTCCCCCTTCGGGGAAAAACTGTTTTTT

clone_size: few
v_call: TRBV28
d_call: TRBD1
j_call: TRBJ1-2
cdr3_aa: CASSETQGVYGYTF
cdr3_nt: TGTGCCAGCAGTGAGACTCAGGGGGTCTATGGCTACACCTTC

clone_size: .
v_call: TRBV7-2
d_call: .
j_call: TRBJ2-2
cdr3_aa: CASSSINTGELFF
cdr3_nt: TGTGCCAGCAGCTCAATAAATACCGGGGAGCTGTTTTTT

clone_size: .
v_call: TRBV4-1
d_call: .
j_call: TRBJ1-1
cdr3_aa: CASSPEGTEAFF
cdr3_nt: TGTGCCAGCAGCCCGGAGGGCACTGAAGCTTTCTTT

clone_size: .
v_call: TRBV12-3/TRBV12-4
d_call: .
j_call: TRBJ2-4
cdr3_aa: CASRKTGSKNIQYF
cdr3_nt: TGTGCCAGCAGGAAGACAGGCTCCAAAAACATTCAGTACTTC

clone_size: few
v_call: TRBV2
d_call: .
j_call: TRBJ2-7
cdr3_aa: CASMRAYEQYF
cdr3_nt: TGTGCCAGCATGAGGGCCTACGAGCAGTACTTC